This paragraph reports one TCR beta chain. Its antigen is undetermined. The CDR3 is 16 amino acids. V lost 5 bases and J 9 bases, leaving 23 bases between the germline ends. Germline values: CDR1 MDHEN, CDR2 SYDVKM. The 120-subject validation cohort, separate from the roughly 700-subject first cohort, included the donors. The record originates from a study of cytomegalovirus exposure and HLA in healthy donors. Study conclusions and caveats: Testing in vitro showed a few CMV-associated chains specific for CMV antigens. More than 150 TCR beta chains were listed as cytomegalovirus-associated.

Assay: immunoSEQ multiplex PCR; the TCRdb copy retains only in-frame clones and omits some. This table has some 210,000 clones, over 75% appearing once. The specimen was PBMCs. The J gene is TRBJ2-1, the V gene TRBV28, with D possibly being TRBD1 (7 bases). This sequence originates from a woman aged 18-29 years in good health and CMV-seropositive. The CDR3 DNA sequence: TGTGCCAGCAGTGCCCGGGCGGGGACAGTTTGGGGTGAGCAGTTCTTC. Encoded protein: CASSARAGTVWGEQFF. The variable domain in full, completed from reference TRBV28 and TRBJ2-1, reads DVKVTQSSRYLVKRTGEKVFLECVQDMDHENMFWYRQDPGLGLRLIYFSYDVKMKEKGDIPEGYSVSREKKERFSLILESASTNQTSMYLCASSARAGTVWGEQFFGPGTRLTVL.